These T cell receptor beta chains were read from a single sample in a study of blood T cells in healthy people across ages. TCRdb fed the 5' RACE reads into MiXCR, producing one record per CDR3 protein. The table lists approximately 800,000 distinct CDR3 sequences, about 42% of them singletons. Material for sequencing was blood. These receptors all stem from a man aged 80 or over in good health. Both conserved end residues are part of each CDR3. The order of the fields is CDR3 length, clone size, J gene, V gene, CDR3 protein. Some rows have no size entry. The others give once, few or many, or a class for an expanded clone.

len: 15
abundance: .
j_gene: TRBJ1-3
v_gene: TRBV27
CDR3aa: CASSAIGQPGNTIYF

len: 16
abundance: few
j_gene: TRBJ2-1
v_gene: TRBV9
CDR3aa: CASSENLAVIYNEQFF

len: 14
abundance: few
j_gene: TRBJ2-3
v_gene: TRBV12-3/TRBV12-4
CDR3aa: CASRPGQGLDTQYF

len: 16
abundance: .
j_gene: TRBJ1-5
v_gene: TRBV20-1
CDR3aa: CSARDGSKADNQPQHF

len: 14
abundance: .
j_gene: .
v_gene: TRBV28
CDR3aa: CASSLGRLEETQYF

len: 18
abundance: many
j_gene: TRBJ1-5
v_gene: TRBV5-6
CDR3aa: CASSVGPEDWSSNQPQHF

len: 13
abundance: few
j_gene: TRBJ1-2
v_gene: TRBV6-6
CDR3aa: CASRATDYYGYTF

len: 13
abundance: few
j_gene: .
v_gene: TRBV4-1
CDR3aa: CASSQDFPYEQYF

len: 15
abundance: few
j_gene: TRBJ2-1
v_gene: TRBV5-1
CDR3aa: CASSSGRLADNEQFF

len: 15
abundance: .
j_gene: TRBJ2-7
v_gene: TRBV20-1
CDR3aa: CSARDLAGVSYEQYF

len: 12
abundance: many
j_gene: TRBJ2-5
v_gene: TRBV2
CDR3aa: CASGLLQETQYF

len: 17
abundance: .
j_gene: TRBJ2-2
v_gene: TRBV12-3/TRBV12-4
CDR3aa: CASASGGASLGTGELFF

len: 14
abundance: .
j_gene: TRBJ2-5
v_gene: TRBV20-1
CDR3aa: CSARIRLATETQYF

len: 16
abundance: few
j_gene: TRBJ2-3
v_gene: TRBV7-3
CDR3aa: CASSSGGAGGTDTQYF

len: 16
abundance: .
j_gene: TRBJ2-3
v_gene: TRBV11-3
CDR3aa: CASSSMGQGGQDTQYF

len: 15
abundance: few
j_gene: TRBJ2-3
v_gene: TRBV29-1
CDR3aa: CSVATSGITGDTQYF

len: 15
abundance: few
j_gene: TRBJ2-7
v_gene: TRBV27
CDR3aa: CAGSFTTGWLYGQYF

len: 15
abundance: .
j_gene: .
v_gene: TRBV4-3
CDR3aa: CASSRGTSGTYEQYF

len: 14
abundance: .
j_gene: TRBJ2-7
v_gene: TRBV14
CDR3aa: CASSRSGRVYEQYF

len: 13
abundance: few
j_gene: TRBJ1-5
v_gene: TRBV5-1
CDR3aa: CASSLDGRQPQHF

len: 15
abundance: .
j_gene: TRBJ2-1
v_gene: TRBV20-1
CDR3aa: CSARDKGEWSNEQFF

len: 15
abundance: .
j_gene: TRBJ1-6
v_gene: TRBV10-3
CDR3aa: CAISETNEEGSPLHF

len: 16
abundance: few
j_gene: TRBJ1-6
v_gene: TRBV5-6
CDR3aa: CASSPGQGRHNSPLHF

len: 16
abundance: few
j_gene: TRBJ2-3
v_gene: TRBV20-1
CDR3aa: CSARASSGIRTDTQYF

len: 16
abundance: many
j_gene: TRBJ2-7
v_gene: TRBV12-3/TRBV12-4
CDR3aa: CASSSPGLAGIYEQYF

len: 16
abundance: .
j_gene: TRBJ1-5
v_gene: TRBV3-1
CDR3aa: CASSPSSTGGYQPQHF

len: 13
abundance: .
j_gene: .
v_gene: TRBV28
CDR3aa: CASNPGGFGEQYF

len: 15
abundance: few
j_gene: TRBJ2-3
v_gene: TRBV9
CDR3aa: CASSDRQGRTDTQYF

len: 12
abundance: .
j_gene: TRBJ1-2
v_gene: TRBV12-3/TRBV12-4
CDR3aa: CASTMTGTGYTF

len: 15
abundance: few
j_gene: TRBJ2-1
v_gene: TRBV30
CDR3aa: CAWSGLGGSYNEQFF

len: 20
abundance: few
j_gene: TRBJ2-1
v_gene: TRBV7-2
CDR3aa: CASSSAGTSGPWTLSNEQFF

len: 13
abundance: .
j_gene: TRBJ2-7
v_gene: TRBV7-2
CDR3aa: CASSADWAYEQYF

len: 15
abundance: few
j_gene: TRBJ2-5
v_gene: TRBV5-1
CDR3aa: CASSLTTPGQETQYF

len: 15
abundance: few
j_gene: TRBJ2-5
v_gene: TRBV4-1
CDR3aa: CASSQDLTVQETQYF

len: 11
abundance: few
j_gene: TRBJ1-4
v_gene: TRBV7-2
CDR3aa: CASSLGPGLFF

len: 15
abundance: many
j_gene: TRBJ2-7
v_gene: TRBV9
CDR3aa: CASSVSGAMGAEQYF

len: 14
abundance: few
j_gene: TRBJ1-2
v_gene: TRBV6-2/TRBV6-3
CDR3aa: CASSHPQAARSYTF

len: 14
abundance: once
j_gene: TRBJ1-2
v_gene: TRBV7-2
CDR3aa: CASSLNQGNYGYTF

len: 17
abundance: many
j_gene: TRBJ2-5
v_gene: TRBV7-3
CDR3aa: CASSLGAGGTTQETQYF

len: 16
abundance: .
j_gene: TRBJ2-7
v_gene: TRBV20-1
CDR3aa: CSTAGLAGGTGYEQYF

len: 16
abundance: .
j_gene: TRBJ2-7
v_gene: TRBV4-2
CDR3aa: CASSQVDRGASYEQYF

len: 15
abundance: few
j_gene: TRBJ2-5
v_gene: TRBV5-6
CDR3aa: CASSFSPQGEETQYF

len: 17
abundance: .
j_gene: TRBJ2-1
v_gene: TRBV29-1
CDR3aa: CSVDSQGAGGKYNEQFF